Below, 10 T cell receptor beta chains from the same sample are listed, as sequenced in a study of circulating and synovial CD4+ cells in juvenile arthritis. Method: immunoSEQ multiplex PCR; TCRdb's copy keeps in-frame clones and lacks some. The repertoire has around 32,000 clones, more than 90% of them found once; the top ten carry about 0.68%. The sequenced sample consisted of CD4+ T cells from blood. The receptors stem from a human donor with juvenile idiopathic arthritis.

Here the CDR3 DNA reads TGTGCCAGCAGTGACGGGTCAGGGGTTAACTATGGCTACACCTTC. This sequence encodes CASSDGSGVNYGYTF. The J gene is TRBJ1-2, the V gene TRBV6-4, with D possibly being TRBD1 (6 bases). This CDR3 contains 15 residues. V lost 2 bases to trimming and J lost 1 base, with 11 bases between them. Germline lookup yields CDR1 MRHNA and CDR2 SNTAGT.

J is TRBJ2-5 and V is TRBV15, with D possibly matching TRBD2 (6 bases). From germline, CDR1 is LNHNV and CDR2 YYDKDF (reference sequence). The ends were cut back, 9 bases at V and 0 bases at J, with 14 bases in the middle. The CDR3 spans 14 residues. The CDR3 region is CATTVGGDQETQYF. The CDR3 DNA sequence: TGTGCCACGACAGTTGGCGGGGACCAAGAGACCCAGTACTTC.

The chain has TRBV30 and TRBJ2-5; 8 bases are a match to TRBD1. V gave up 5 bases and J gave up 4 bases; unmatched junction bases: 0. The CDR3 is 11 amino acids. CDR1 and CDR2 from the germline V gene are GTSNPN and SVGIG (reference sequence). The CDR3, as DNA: TGTGCCTGGGGACAGGGAGAGACCCAGTACTTC. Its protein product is CAWGQGETQYF.

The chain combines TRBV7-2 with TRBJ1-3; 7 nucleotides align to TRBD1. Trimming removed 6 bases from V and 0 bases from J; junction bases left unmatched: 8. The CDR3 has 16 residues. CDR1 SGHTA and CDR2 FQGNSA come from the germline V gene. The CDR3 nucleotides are TGTGCCAGCAGATCTCGCAGGGGGACCTCTGGAAACACCATATATTTT. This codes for CASRSRRGTSGNTIYF.

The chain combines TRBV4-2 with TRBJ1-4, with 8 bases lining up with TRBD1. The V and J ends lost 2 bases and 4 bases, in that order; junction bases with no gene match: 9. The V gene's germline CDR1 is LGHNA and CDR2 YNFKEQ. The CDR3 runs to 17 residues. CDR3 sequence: CASSQSGTGPNNEKLFF. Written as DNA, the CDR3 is TGTGCCAGCAGCCAAAGCGGGACAGGTCCAAATAATGAAAAACTGTTTTTT.

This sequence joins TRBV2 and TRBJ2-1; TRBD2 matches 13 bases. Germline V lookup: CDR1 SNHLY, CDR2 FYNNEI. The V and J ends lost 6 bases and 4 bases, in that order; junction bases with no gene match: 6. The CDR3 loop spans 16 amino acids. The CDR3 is CASRHRLAGGYNEQFF. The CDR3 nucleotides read TGTGCCAGCAGACACAGACTAGCGGGAGGTTACAATGAGCAGTTCTTC.

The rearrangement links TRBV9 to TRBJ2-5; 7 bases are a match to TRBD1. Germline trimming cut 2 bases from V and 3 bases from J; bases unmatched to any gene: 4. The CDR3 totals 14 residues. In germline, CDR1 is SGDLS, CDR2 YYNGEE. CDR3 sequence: CASSVTGTEETQYF. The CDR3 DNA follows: TGTGCCAGCAGCGTGACGGGGACAGAAGAGACCCAGTACTTC.

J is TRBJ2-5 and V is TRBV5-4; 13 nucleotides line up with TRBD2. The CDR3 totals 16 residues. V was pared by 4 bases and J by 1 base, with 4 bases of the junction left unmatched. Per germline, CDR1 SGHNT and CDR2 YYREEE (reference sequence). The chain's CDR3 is CASSPGLAGSQETQYF. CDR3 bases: TGTGCCAGCAGCCCGGGACTAGCGGGATCCCAAGAGACCCAGTACTTC.

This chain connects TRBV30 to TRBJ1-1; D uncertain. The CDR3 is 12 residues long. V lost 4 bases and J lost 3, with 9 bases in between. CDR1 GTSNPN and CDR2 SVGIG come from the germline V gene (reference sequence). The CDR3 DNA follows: TGTGCCTGGAAAGAGGATGACACTGAAGCTTTCTTT. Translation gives CAWKEDDTEAFF.

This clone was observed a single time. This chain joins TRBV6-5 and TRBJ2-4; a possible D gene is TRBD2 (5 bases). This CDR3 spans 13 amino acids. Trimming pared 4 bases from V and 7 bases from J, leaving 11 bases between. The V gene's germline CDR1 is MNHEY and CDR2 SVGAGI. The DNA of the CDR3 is TGTGCCAGCAGTTCTGGACTGGGGAACATTCAGTACTTC. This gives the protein CASSSGLGNIQYF.